A selection of T cell receptor beta chains follows, all from one sample in a study of CD4 T cells in relation to SARS-CoV-2 and coronaviruses. TCRdb's table, derived via immunoSEQ multiplex PCR, lists solely in-frame clones and lacks some. Among 25,000 to 35,000 clones listed, 60% to 85% were seen once. These receptors' antigens are unknown. The sequencing sample was made of CD4+ T cells from PBMCs, cultured in vitro. These TCRs come from a human donor in good health. Both conserved end residues are part of each CDR3. The order of the fields is clone size, CDR3 length, J gene, D gene, V gene, CDR3 DNA, CDR3 protein. The D gene is left open where the match is weak. Clone size is given for some rows only: seen once, a few or many times, or a class if the clone is expanded.

few 18 TRBJ1-1 TRBD1 TRBV27 TGTGCCAGCAGTGCCTTTGATTTCAGGGGGAACATGAACACTGAAGCTTTCTTT CASSAFDFRGNMNTEAFF
few 16 TRBJ2-1 - TRBV9 TGTGCCAGCAGCGCACTGGAACTAGCCACCTACAATGAGCAGTTCTTC CASSALELATYNEQFF
- 12 TRBJ2-2 - TRBV11-3 TGTGCCAGCAGCTTCCAAACCGGGGAGCTGTTTTTT CASSFQTGELFF
- 15 TRBJ2-7 - TRBV7-2 TGTGCCAGCAGCTTAATGGCAGAGGGAACCTACGAGCAGTACTTC CASSLMAEGTYEQYF
few 18 TRBJ2-6 - TRBV19 TGTGCCAGTACTCCCAAGGGAGGGGGCGCGTCTGGGGCCAACGTCCTGACTTTC CASTPKGGGASGANVLTF
- 14 TRBJ2-1 - TRBV6-4 TGTGCCAGCAGCACCGAGCACCTCTACAATGAGCAGTTCTTC CASSTEHLYNEQFF
- 15 TRBJ2-7 - TRBV4-2 TGTGCCAGCAGCCAAGTGAGCGGAGTATCCTACGAGCAGTACTTC CASSQVSGVSYEQYF
- 15 TRBJ1-6 - TRBV5-4 TGTGCCAGCAGCTTGTTTGGGGGGGCTAATTCACCCCTCCACTTT CASSLFGGANSPLHF
- 15 TRBJ1-5 - TRBV11-1 TGTGCCAGCAGCTTAGGGCCGGGTAGCAATCAGCCCCAGCATTTT CASSLGPGSNQPQHF
- 14 TRBJ2-5 - TRBV7-9 TGTGCCAGCAGCTTAGAAGAGCTGGGGGAGACCCAGTACTTC CASSLEELGETQYF
few 13 TRBJ2-1 - TRBV9 TGTGCCAGCAGCGGACTCTCCTACAATGAGCAGTTCTTC CASSGLSYNEQFF
- 13 TRBJ1-2 - TRBV6-5 TGTGCCAGCAGTTTAGACAGGTCTTCTGGCTACACCTTC CASSLDRSSGYTF
few 14 TRBJ1-3 - TRBV5-5 TGTGCCAGCAGCTTGGGACAGCTTGGAAACACCATATATTTT CASSLGQLGNTIYF
- 15 TRBJ2-7 - TRBV5-5 TGTGCCAGCAGCTTAAGCCTCGGGGCACCCTACGAGCAGTACTTC CASSLSLGAPYEQYF
- 15 TRBJ1-5 - TRBV9 TGTGCCAGCAGCCCTACAGGGTATAGCAATCAGCCCCAGCATTTT CASSPTGYSNQPQHF
- 15 TRBJ1-6 - TRBV18 TGTGCCAGCTCACCAGCTGGGAGGGAAAATTCACCCCTCCACTTT CASSPAGRENSPLHF
- 15 TRBJ2-7 - TRBV6-5 TGTGCCAGCAGCCCGAACCGGGACCAAACCTACGAGCAGTACTTC CASSPNRDQTYEQYF
few 15 TRBJ1-5 - TRBV12-5 TGTGCTAGTGGTTTGAGGGCAGGCTTTAATCAGCCCCAGCATTTT CASGLRAGFNQPQHF
once 14 TRBJ1-2 - TRBV7-2 TGTGCCAGCAGCTCTCAGGGGAATGGCTATGGCTACACCTTC CASSSQGNGYGYTF
- 17 TRBJ1-2 TRBD1 TRBV11-2 TGTGCCAGCAACCCGTTGACCGGGACAGGGAGGGGAGATGGCTACACCTTC CASNPLTGTGRGDGYTF
- 14 TRBJ2-5 TRBD2 TRBV30 TGTGCCTGGAGCTTGGGACTAACCCAAGAGACCCAGTACTTC CAWSLGLTQETQYF
- 12 TRBJ2-3 - TRBV25-1 TGTGCCAGCAGTGGGAGCACAGATACGCAGTATTTT CASSGSTDTQYF
few 14 TRBJ1-1 - TRBV9 TGTGCCAGCAGCGCCCGTACAGCGAACACTGAAGCTTTCTTT CASSARTANTEAFF
- 15 TRBJ2-7 - TRBV7-3 TGTGCCAGCAGCTTAAGAGGGGGGAAAACTTACGAGCAGTACTTC CASSLRGGKTYEQYF